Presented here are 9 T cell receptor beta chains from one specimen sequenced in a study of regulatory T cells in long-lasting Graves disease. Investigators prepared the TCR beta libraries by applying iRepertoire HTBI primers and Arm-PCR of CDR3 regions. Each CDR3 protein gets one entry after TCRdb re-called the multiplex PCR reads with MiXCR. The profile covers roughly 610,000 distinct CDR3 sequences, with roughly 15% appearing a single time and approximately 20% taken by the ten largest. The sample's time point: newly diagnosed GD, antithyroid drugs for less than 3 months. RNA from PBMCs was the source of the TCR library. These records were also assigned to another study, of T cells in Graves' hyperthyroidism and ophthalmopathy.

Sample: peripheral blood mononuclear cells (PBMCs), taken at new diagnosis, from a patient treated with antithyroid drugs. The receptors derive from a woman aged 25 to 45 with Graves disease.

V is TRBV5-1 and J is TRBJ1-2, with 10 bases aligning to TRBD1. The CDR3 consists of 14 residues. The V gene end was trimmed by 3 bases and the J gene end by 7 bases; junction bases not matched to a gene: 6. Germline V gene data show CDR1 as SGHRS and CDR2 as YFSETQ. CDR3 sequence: CASSSAGTGVGYTF. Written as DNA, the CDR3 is TGCGCCAGCAGCTCTGCCGGGACAGGGGTTGGCTACACCTTC.

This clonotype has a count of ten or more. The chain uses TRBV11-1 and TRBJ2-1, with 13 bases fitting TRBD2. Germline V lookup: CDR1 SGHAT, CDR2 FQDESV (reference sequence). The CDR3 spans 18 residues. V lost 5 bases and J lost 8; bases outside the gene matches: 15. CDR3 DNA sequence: TGTGCCAGCAGCAGACGACCCACTAGCGGGAGGGCCGGGGATGAGCAGTTCTTC. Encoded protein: CASSRRPTSGRAGDEQFF.

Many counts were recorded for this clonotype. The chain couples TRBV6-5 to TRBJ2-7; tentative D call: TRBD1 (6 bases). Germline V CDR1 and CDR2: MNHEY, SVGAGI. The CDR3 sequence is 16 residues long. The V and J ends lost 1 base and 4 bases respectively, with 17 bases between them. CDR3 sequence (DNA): TGTGCCAGCAGTTACTTAAACAGGGAATTAGTATACGAGCAGTACTTC. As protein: CASSYLNRELVYEQYF.

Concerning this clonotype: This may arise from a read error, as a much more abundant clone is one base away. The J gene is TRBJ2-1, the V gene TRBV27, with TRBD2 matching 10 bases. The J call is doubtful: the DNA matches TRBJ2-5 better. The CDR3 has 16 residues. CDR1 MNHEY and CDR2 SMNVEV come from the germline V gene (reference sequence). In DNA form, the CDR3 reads TGTGCCAGCAGTTCCAGGGCGCTAGCGGGAGTTGAGACCCAGTACTTC. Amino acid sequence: CASSSRALAGVETQYF.

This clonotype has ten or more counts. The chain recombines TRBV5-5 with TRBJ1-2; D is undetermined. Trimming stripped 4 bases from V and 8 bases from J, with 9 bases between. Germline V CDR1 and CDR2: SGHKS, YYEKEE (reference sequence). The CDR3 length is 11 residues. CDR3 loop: CASSPDGGYTF. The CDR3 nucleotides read TGTGCCAGCAGCCCGGACGGAGGCTACACCTTC.

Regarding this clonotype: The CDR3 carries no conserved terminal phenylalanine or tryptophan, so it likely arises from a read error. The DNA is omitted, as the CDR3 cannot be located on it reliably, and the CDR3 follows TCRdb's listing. This CDR3 is CASSPSREPRAI. The chain recombines TRBV9 with TRBJ2-7; the table's TRBD1 call for D was not verified on the DNA. A total of 12 residues make up the CDR3, ends included. Germline V gene data show CDR1 as SGDLS and CDR2 as YYNGEE.

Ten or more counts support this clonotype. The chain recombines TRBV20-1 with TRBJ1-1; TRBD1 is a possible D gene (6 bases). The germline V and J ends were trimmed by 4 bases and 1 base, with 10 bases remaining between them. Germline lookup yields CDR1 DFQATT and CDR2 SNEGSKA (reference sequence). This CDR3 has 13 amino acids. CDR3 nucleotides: TGCAGTGCTAACAAGGGGGGGAACACTGAAGCTTTCTTT. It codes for CSANKGGNTEAFF.

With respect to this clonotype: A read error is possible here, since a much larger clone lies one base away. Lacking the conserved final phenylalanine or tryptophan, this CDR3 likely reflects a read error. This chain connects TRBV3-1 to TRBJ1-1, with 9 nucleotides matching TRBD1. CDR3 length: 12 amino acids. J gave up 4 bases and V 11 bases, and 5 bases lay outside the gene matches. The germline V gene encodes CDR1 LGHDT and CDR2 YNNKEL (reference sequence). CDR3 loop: CAVRGQGTEAFL. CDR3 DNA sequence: TGTGCCGTCAGGGGACAGGGCACTGAAGCTTTCCTT.

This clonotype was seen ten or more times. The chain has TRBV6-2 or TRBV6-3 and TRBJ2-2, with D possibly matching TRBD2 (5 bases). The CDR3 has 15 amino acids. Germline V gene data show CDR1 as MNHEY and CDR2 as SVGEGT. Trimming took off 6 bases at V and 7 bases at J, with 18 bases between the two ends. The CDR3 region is CASSPAVLLGGELFF. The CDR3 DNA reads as TGTGCCAGCAGCCCAGCGGTGCTTCTAGGCGGGGAGCTGTTTTTT.